These 3 T cell receptor beta chains were sequenced from one sample in a study of identical twins (dated by TCRdb to 2016 to 2017). Receptor libraries were prepared by 5' RACE. The sequencer was an Illumina HiSeq 2000. Using fastp at Q25 and MiXCR, TCRdb reprocessed the public reads and kept productive beta chains. Each CDR3 protein appears once, grouped with its most common genes and DNA. The sample table shows about 340,000 distinct CDR3 sequences, and around 12% are seen once. The ten largest account for 7.2% of the sample. The data also belong to a second study, concerning yellow fever vaccine responses in identical twins.

The source material was CD8+ T cells sorted from blood. The receptors were gathered from a young woman in good health.

This clonotype showed up many times. The rearrangement uses TRBV12-3 or TRBV12-4 and TRBJ2-5; weak D call: TRBD2 (5 bases). Trimming took 6 bases from V and 3 from J, leaving 20 bases between them. The CDR3 loop spans 16 amino acids. The CDR3 nucleotides are TGTGCCAGCAGCCGGTATCCGGGGAACGGGGAAGAGACCCAGTACTTC. This translates into CASSRYPGNGEETQYF.

This clonotype has a count of ten or more. The DNA of the CDR3 is TGCAGCGCCAGACCCGGACAGTTAGACATTCAGTACTTC. This gives the protein CSARPGQLDIQYF. The V and J genes are TRBV29-1 and TRBJ2-4; D possibly corresponds to TRBD1 (6 bases). V gave up 7 bases and J gave up 8 bases, with 18 bases separating them. Germline values: CDR1 SQVTM, CDR2 ANQGSEA. The CDR3 has 13 residues. The entire variable domain, with the rest obtained from reference TRBV29-1 and TRBJ2-4, is as follows: SAVISQKPSRDICQRGTSLTIQCQVDSQVTMMFWYRQQPGQSLTLIATANQGSEATYESGFVIDKFPISRPNLTFSTLTVSNMSPEDSSIYLCSARPGQLDIQYFGAGTRLSVL.

V and J are TRBV4-1 and TRBJ2-1; TRBD2 might be the D (5 bases). V lost 4 bases and J 7 bases, leaving 11 bases between the germline ends. The CDR3 is made up of 13 amino acids. CDR1 is MGHRA and CDR2 is YSYEKL in the germline V gene. This chain's CDR3 is CASSPGVLNEQFF. DNA of the CDR3: TGCGCCAGCAGCCCCGGGGTACTGAATGAGCAGTTCTTC.